This T cell receptor beta chain comes out of a study of T-cell reconstitution after alpha-beta-depleted transplantation in children. General study findings and limits: There were some patients whose high TCRbeta diversity at day 60 came from surviving recipient T cells and thymic progenitors. It was reported that alpha-beta T cells came from several hundred expanded graft clones (about two months after transplant). Newly made T cells mostly supplied T-cell counts and diversity one year after transplant.

Unique molecular identifiers were used to barcode this TCRbeta library. MiXCR, applied by TCRdb to the PCR reads, yields one record per CDR3 protein. Of fewer than 40,000 distinct CDR3 sequences detected, over 6.5% appear once; the ten largest clones hold roughly 27%. Germline lookup yields CDR1 SGDLS and CDR2 YYNGEE. V was pared by 3 bases and J by 0 bases, with 10 bases between. CDR3 length: 14 residues. This clonotype was counted many times. Its antigen is not known. The receptor comes from a child younger than two who had a stem cell transplant for acute myeloid leukemia, so the T cells may come from the graft donor. The chain is built from TRBV9 and TRBJ2-7, with D uncertain. Sequences were derived from peripheral blood, sampled 60 days after TCRalphabeta/CD19-depleted stem cell transplant. This chain's CDR3 is CASSARTNSYEQYF. CDR3 in DNA: TGTGCCAGCAGCGCGAGGACCAACTCCTACGAGCAGTACTTC.